The 31 T cell receptor delta chains listed next were all sequenced from one sample in a study of gamma-delta chains in newborns, infants, children. TCRdb reran clone calling via CATT on the reads. The sample lists approximately 4,000 delta-chain clones, 2.1% occurring once. The specimen sequenced was blood. The receptor source for this set is a child who was a newborn, infant or young child, either healthy, febrile or measles-vaccinated (not recorded which).

The sample holds a few counts of this clone. TCRdb has a much larger clone's protein, which differs at residue 10 from the translation of this DNA, likely because of a read error; what is shown is the protein translated from the DNA. This sequence joins TRDV2 and TRDJ3, with 7 bases aligning to TRDD3. The CDR3 loop spans 20 amino acids. Germline CDR1 reads GEAIGNYY; CDR2 reads EKD. J lost 0 bases, V lost 0 bases, and 10 bases had no gene match. The CDR3 here is CACDTLPTGEYSWDTRQMFF. The CDR3 nucleotides are TGTGCCTGTGACACCCTACCTACTGGGGAATACTCCTGGGACACCCGACAGATGTTTTTC.

As to this clone: A read error likely explains why the TCRdb protein, taken from a much larger clone, differs from this DNA's translation at residue 3; the protein shown is translated from the DNA. V gene TRDV2 combines with J gene TRDJ3; 13 bases match TRDD3. This CDR3 contains 21 residues. From germline, CDR1 is GEAIGNYY and CDR2 EKD. CDR3 DNA sequence: TGTGCCCGTGACCCATTACTGGGGGATACGCCGAGCTCCTGGGACACCCGACAGATGTTTTTC. Translation: CARDPLLGDTPSSWDTRQMFF.

Turning to this clone: The protein given by TCRdb reflects a much larger clone and differs at residue 3 from this DNA's translation, likely from a read error; the protein shown is the DNA's translation. The chain has TRDV2 and TRDJ3, with 7 bases matching TRDD3. The CDR3 covers 19 residues. The germline CDR1 and CDR2 sequences are GEAIGNYY and EKD. CDR3 bases: TGTGCCCGTGACACCTTGGGGGAAGCGGGCTCCTGGGACACCCGACAGATGTTTTTC. It translates to CARDTLGEAGSWDTRQMFF.

This clone was picked up a small number of times. A read error may be the cause here, since a much bigger clone is one base away. This sample includes further DNA sequences coding for the same CDR3. V usage is TRDV1 and J usage is TRDJ2; TRDD3 matches at 13 bases. Trimming cost V 0 bases and J 3 bases; bases outside gene matches: 16. This CDR3 is 22 amino acids long. Looked up from germline, CDR1 is TSWWSYY and CDR2 is QGS. CDR3 protein: CALGELHPFPYWGIRVTAQLFF. The CDR3 nucleotides are TGTGCTCTTGGGGAACTCCATCCATTCCCTTACTGGGGGATACGGGTGACAGCACAACTCTTCTTT.

This clone was detected a few times. TCRdb's protein for this DNA is that of a much larger clone and differs from the translation at residue 8, likely a read error; the protein shown is the DNA translation. J is TRDJ1 and V is TRAV29/DV5; D is possibly TRDD3 (6 bases). The CDR3 consists of 16 residues. Germline lookup yields CDR1 NSMFDY and CDR2 ISSIKDK. V lost 0 bases and J 2 bases, leaving 17 bases between the germline ends. The CDR3 region is CAASARVWDKTDKLIF. CDR3 coding DNA: TGTGCAGCAAGCGCGAGGGTGTGGGATAAAACCGATAAACTCATCTTT.

Remarks on this clone: This sequence is one base from a far larger clone and is likely a read error. This specimen includes other DNA sequences encoding the same CDR3. This chain uses TRDV2 with TRDJ2; 7 positions agree with TRDD3. The CDR3 runs to 16 residues. Germline loops: CDR1 GEAIGNYY, CDR2 EKD. The CDR3 DNA reads as TGTGCCTGTGACACTAGGCCTGGGGGCTTGACGGCACAACTCTTCTTT. It yields the protein CACDTRPGGLTAQLFF.

By share of the sample, this clone is large. This sample includes further DNA sequences coding for the same CDR3. The chain couples TRDV3 to TRDJ1; 10 bases fit TRDD3. V trimming: 3 bases; J trimming: 3 bases; junction bases outside the gene matches: 10. The CDR3 is 15 residues long. Germline V CDR1 and CDR2: TVYSNPD, GDNSRS (reference sequence). The CDR3 DNA follows: TGTGCCTTGTCCTACATCGGGGGATACGCCGATAAACTCATCTTT. It translates to CALSYIGGYADKLIF.

This clone has only a few counts. Just one base apart from a much larger clone, this may be a read error. Other nucleotide sequences from this sample produce the same CDR3. In DNA, the CDR3 is TGTGCTCTTGGGACGCTGCGGGGGATAGGACCTCCATTGACAGCACAACTCTTCTTT. Translated: CALGTLRGIGPPLTAQLFF. The V call is TRDV1, the J call TRDJ2, with TRDD3 matching over 8 bases. V dropped 5 bases and J dropped 2; count of bases not matched to a gene: 16. The V gene's germline CDR1 is TSWWSYY and CDR2 QGS. The CDR3 contains 19 residues.

This clone has more than one count but fewer than ten. A far larger clone is only one base removed, so a read error is likely. The chain uses TRDV1 and TRDJ1, with 13 nucleotides matching TRDD3. V shed 5 bases and J 6 bases; nucleotides not matched to a gene: 30. The germline gives CDR1 TSWWSYY, CDR2 QGS. The CDR3 runs to 23 residues. The CDR3 protein is CALGSQGAGLRATGGYAEYKLIF. The CDR3 DNA reads TGTGCTCTTGGGTCCCAAGGGGCTGGCCTACGTGCCACTGGGGGATACGCGGAATATAAACTCATCTTT.

There are a few counts of this clone. Other DNA sequences in the same sample also yield this CDR3. V and J are TRDV2 and TRDJ2, with 7 bases lining up with TRDD3. Germline-derived CDR1 and CDR2 are GEAIGNYY and EKD. J lost 2 bases, V lost 4 bases, and 9 bases had no gene match. This CDR3 is built from 16 residues. CDR3 nucleotide sequence: TGTGCCTGTGATATCCTGGGGGGTACCTTGACAGCACAACTCTTCTTT. Protein product: CACDILGGTLTAQLFF.

To note about this clone: TCRdb lists the protein of a much larger clone for this DNA, which differs at residue 4, so this is likely a read error; the protein given here is translated from the DNA itself. The chain is built from TRDV2 and TRDJ3; 13 nucleotides match TRDD3. Germline CDR1 reads GEAIGNYY; CDR2 reads EKD. The CDR3 consists of 22 residues. CDR3 DNA: TGTGCCTGTGGCACCCTTACTGGGGGATACGCATCCAGCTCCTGGGACACCCGACAGATGTTTTTC. Residues: CACGTLTGGYASSSWDTRQMFF.

This clone was recorded a few times. It is likely a read error: a sequence one base away is far more abundant. The rearrangement joins TRDV2 to TRDJ3, with 9 bases identical to TRDD3. This CDR3 spans 19 amino acids. The germline V gene encodes CDR1 GEAIGNYY and CDR2 EKD. CDR3: CACDTFTGGSSWGTRQMFF. The CDR3 DNA reads TGTGCCTGTGACACGTTTACTGGGGGAAGCTCCTGGGGCACCCGACAGATGTTTTTC.

This clone occurred many times. This sequence may be a read error, since a much larger clone differs from it by one base. This sample includes further DNA sequences coding for the same CDR3. The rearrangement links TRDV1 to TRDJ1, with 8 nucleotides matching TRDD3. The CDR3 runs to 19 residues. With 3 bases clipped from V and 7 bases from J, the junction kept 22 bases outside the gene matches. Germline CDR1 reads TSWWSYY; CDR2 reads QGS. The CDR3 loop reads CALGDLTDLPRGIEGKLIF. The CDR3 DNA reads as TGTGCTCTTGGGGACCTAACCGACCTCCCCCGGGGGATAGAAGGTAAACTCATCTTT.

Turning to this clone: It is likely a read error: a sequence one base away is far more abundant. The chain combines TRDV1 with TRDJ2, with TRDD3 identical over 11 bases. V lost 4 bases and J lost 6; bases outside the gene matches: 22. The germline V gene encodes CDR1 TSWWSYY and CDR2 QGS. The CDR3 spans 21 residues. CDR3 nucleotide sequence: TGTGCTCTTGGGGGTCACTGGCCTGGGGGATACTCGGTGGTGGTGGCAGCACAACTCTTCTTT. This gives the protein CALGGHWPGGYSVVVAAQLFF.

Regarding this clone: This is likely an artifact of a read error, given a far larger clone one base away. Other DNA sequences in this sample translate to the same CDR3. V usage is TRAV29/DV5 and J usage is TRDJ1; TRDD3 aligns across 9 bases. Germline assignment: CDR1 NSMFDY and CDR2 ISSIKDK. The CDR3 runs 16 residues. Here the CDR3 reads CAASARVGDKTDKLIF. The CDR3 DNA reads as TGTGCCGCAAGCGCGAGGGTGGGGGATAAAACCGATAAACTCATCTTT.

This clone occurred a few times. A read error is the likely source, as a far larger clone sits one nucleotide away. Within the sample, other DNA sequences also encode this same CDR3. The rearrangement links TRDV2 to TRDJ3; 7 nucleotides align to TRDD3. With 0 bases clipped from V and 0 bases from J, the junction kept 16 bases outside the gene matches. CDR1 and CDR2 (germline): GEAIGNYY, EKD. The CDR3 covers 22 residues. Written as DNA, the CDR3 is TGTGCCTGTGACACCCTTACTGGTGGATACGCATCCAGCTCCTGGGACACCCGACAGATGTTTTTC. Its protein product is CACDTLTGGYASSSWDTRQMFF.

This clone was observed a handful of times. The protein recorded in TCRdb matches a much larger clone and deviates from this DNA's translation at residue 13, suggesting a read error; the protein here is obtained by translating the DNA. The chain recombines TRDV2 with TRDJ3; 13 positions agree with TRDD3. The CDR3 runs 20 residues. From germline, CDR1 is GEAIGNYY and CDR2 EKD. CDR3 sequence: CACDRLGDTRSSRDTRQMFF. CDR3 bases: TGTGCCTGTGACAGACTGGGGGATACGCGGAGCTCCCGGGACACCCGACAGATGTTTTTC.

To note about this clone: Only one base separates this from a far larger clonotype, so it likely reflects a read error. Other nucleotide sequences from this sample produce the same CDR3. The chain uses TRAV29/DV5 and TRDJ1; 13 bases agree with TRDD3. Germline V gives CDR1 NSMFDY, CDR2 ISSIKDK. With 2 bases clipped from V and 5 bases from J, the junction kept 12 bases outside the gene matches. The CDR3 extends over 17 amino acids. Written as DNA, the CDR3 is TGTGCAGCAAGGTATTCTACTGGGGGATACGGGAGTGATAAACTCATCTTT. This translates into CAARYSTGGYGSDKLIF.

About this clone: A far larger clone is a single base away, which makes a read error likely. Different DNA sequences within this sample yield the same CDR3. The gene calls are TRDV2 and TRDJ3; tentatively, D is TRDD2 (6 bases). The CDR3 contains 21 residues. From germline, CDR1 is GEAIGNYY and CDR2 EKD. The CDR3, as DNA: TGTGCCTGTGACACCGGAGACCTTCCCGGGGAGTCCTCCTGGGACACCCGGCAGATGTTTTTC. This codes for CACDTGDLPGESSWDTRQMFF.

On this clone itself: A read error likely explains why the TCRdb protein, taken from a much larger clone, differs from this DNA's translation at residue 6; the protein shown is translated from the DNA. The V gene is TRDV1, the J gene TRDJ1, with 7 bases fitting TRDD3. This CDR3 has 18 residues. V shed 2 bases and J 0 bases; nucleotides not matched to a gene: 12. The germline gives CDR1 TSWWSYY, CDR2 QGS. CDR3 nucleotide sequence: TGTGCTCTTGGGGAATCCCCTCGTACTGGGATACACACCGATAAACTCATCTTT. The encoded protein is CALGESPRTGIHTDKLIF.

V gene TRDV2 combines with J gene TRDJ3; 8 bases line up with TRDD3. The CDR3 has 19 amino acids. Germline-derived CDR1 and CDR2 are GEAIGNYY and EKD. With 0 bases clipped from V and 0 bases from J, the junction kept 6 bases outside the gene matches. DNA for the CDR3: TGTGCCTGTGACACCGTACTGGGGGCCAGCTCCTGGGACACCCGACAGATGTTTTTC. Translating it yields CACDTVLGASSWDTRQMFF.

For this clone: This DNA's translation differs at residue 5 from TCRdb's protein, which comes from a much larger clone; a read error is likely, and the protein shown is translated from the DNA. This chain links TRDV2 with TRDJ3; weak D call: TRDD3 (5 bases). Germline-derived CDR1 and CDR2 are GEAIGNYY and EKD. The CDR3 is 16 residues long. The V end was cut by 4 bases, the J end by 0 bases, with 9 bases between. The CDR3 DNA is TGTGCCTGTGATCCGGGGAGCTCCTGGGACACCCGACAGATGTTTTTC. It yields the protein CACDPGSSWDTRQMFF.

There are a few counts of this clone. TCRdb has a much larger clone's protein, which differs at residue 16 from the translation of this DNA, likely because of a read error; what is shown is the protein translated from the DNA. This chain joins TRDV1 and TRDJ2; D is undetermined. Germline CDR1 reads TSWWSYY; CDR2 reads QGS. This CDR3 comprises 18 residues. CDR3 in amino acids: CALGELPPFTTLTAQPFF. The DNA of the CDR3 is TGTGCTCTTGGGGAACTCCCCCCTTTTACTACTTTGACAGCACAACCCTTCTTT.

This clone was found a few times. TCRdb's protein, taken from a much larger clone, differs from this DNA's translation at residue 5, likely owing to a read error; the protein displayed comes from the DNA. The V gene is TRDV2, the J gene TRDJ2, with 11 bases matching TRDD3. CDR1 GEAIGNYY and CDR2 EKD come from the germline V gene. This CDR3 has 16 residues. CDR3 region: CACDKLGDTLTAQLFF. Here the CDR3 DNA reads TGTGCCTGCGACAAACTGGGGGATACTTTGACAGCACAACTCTTCTTT.

This clone appeared a few times. With only one base between it and a far larger clone, this is likely a read error. Within the sample, other DNA sequences also encode this same CDR3. This sequence joins TRDV2 and TRDJ3; 10 bases line up with TRDD3. Germline V gene sequence: CDR1 GEAIGNYY, CDR2 EKD. The CDR3 totals 17 residues. In DNA form, the CDR3 reads TGTGCCTGTGACACCGTGGGGGATACCTGGGACACCCGACAGATGTTCTTC. This translates into CACDTVGDTWDTRQMFF.

A note on this clone: This likely reflects a read error, since a far larger clone is one base away. Other DNA sequences from this sample encode an identical CDR3 as well. This chain uses TRDV2 with TRDJ3; D is undetermined. Germline V gene sequence: CDR1 GEAIGNYY, CDR2 EKD. The CDR3 sequence is 18 residues long. V was shortened by 0 bases and J by 0 bases, with 11 bases between the two germline ends. The CDR3 DNA reads as TGTGCCTGTGACACCGCCGGATGGACCTCCTGGGACACCCGACAGATGTTTTTC. As protein: CACDTAGWTSWDTRQMFF.

This clone was counted between two and nine times. This chain links TRDV2 with TRDJ2, with 13 bases fitting TRDD3. Looked up from germline, CDR1 is GEAIGNYY and CDR2 is EKD. The CDR3 has 20 residues. Germline trimming cut 3 bases from V and 4 bases from J; bases unmatched to any gene: 16. The CDR3 DNA follows: TGTGCCTGTGACTCCTTACTGGGGGATACGCCCACCTCTAGGACAGCACAACTCTTCTTT. As protein: CACDSLLGDTPTSRTAQLFF.

A few counts support this clone. A far larger clone is one base from this, pointing to a likely read error. The chain joins TRDV2 to TRDJ3; 12 nucleotides match TRDD3. From germline, CDR1 is GEAIGNYY and CDR2 EKD. The CDR3 contains 22 residues. CDR3 residues: CARDTEWTGGYFSSWDTRQMFF. CDR3 coding DNA: TGTGCCCGTGACACCGAGTGGACTGGGGGATACTTCAGCTCCTGGGACACCCGACAGATGTTTTTC.

Worth noting for this clone: The protein given by TCRdb reflects a much larger clone and differs at residues 8 and 9 from this DNA's translation, likely from a read error; the protein shown is the DNA's translation. The J gene is TRDJ2, the V gene TRDV2, with 9 bases identical to TRDD3. Trimming took 2 bases from V and 0 from J; bases not matched to a gene: 3. The germline CDR1 and CDR2 sequences are GEAIGNYY and EKD. The length of the CDR3 is 16 residues. The CDR3 protein is CACDILGEALTAQLFF. Here the CDR3 DNA reads TGTGCCTGTGACATACTGGGGGAAGCTTTGACAGCACAACTCTTCTTT.

On this clone: This DNA's translation differs at residue 6 from TCRdb's protein, which comes from a much larger clone; a read error is likely, and the protein shown is translated from the DNA. V and J are TRDV1 and TRDJ1, with 11 bases lining up with TRDD3. Germline V lookup: CDR1 TSWWSYY, CDR2 QGS. CDR3 length: 18 amino acids. V shed 8 bases, J shed 2 bases, and the junction held 16 bases outside the gene matches. The CDR3 spells CALFPYYWGISWTDKLIF. For the CDR3, the DNA is TGTGCTCTTTTTCCTTACTACTGGGGGATAAGCTGGACCGATAAACTCATCTTT.

This clone has only a few counts. TCRdb's protein, taken from a much larger clone, differs from this DNA's translation at residue 4, likely owing to a read error; the protein displayed comes from the DNA. V is TRDV1 and J is TRDJ1; no clear D. This CDR3 region has 14 residues. Germline V gives CDR1 TSWWSYY, CDR2 QGS. DNA for the CDR3: TGTGCTCTTAGGGAATTACGATTCCATTTTAAACTCATCTTT. Its protein product is CALRELRFHFKLIF.